These T cell receptor beta chains were read from a single sample in a study of shared clonotypes between healthy human individuals. Profiling relied on immunoSEQ multiplex PCR, and the TCRdb table lists in-frame clones only, not all of them. Among approximately 2,300,000 clones listed, around 92% were seen once. Sequencing used naive CD4+ T cells from PBMCs. The source of these receptors is a man younger than 35 in good health. Some clones in this sample may be carry-over from other donors' samples. The CDR3 runs from the conserved cysteine through the conserved F or W. D genes are given only for firm matches. A row's size may be missing; if present it is once, few, many or a size class.

cdr3_aa	cdr3_nt	v_call	j_call	cdr3_length	d_call	clone_size
CASVPGTASGNTIYF	TGTGCCAGCGTACCCGGGACGGCCTCTGGAAACACCATATATTTT	TRBV6-6	TRBJ1-3	15	NA	NA
CASSLALGASSYNEQFF	TGTGCCAGCAGCTTGGCCCTGGGCGCTAGCTCCTACAATGAGCAGTTCTTC	TRBV5-4	TRBJ2-1	17	NA	NA
CASSLDRDYYEQYF	TGCGCCAGCAGCTTGGACAGGGACTACTACGAGCAGTACTTC	TRBV5-1	TRBJ2-7	14	NA	few
CASSLMNPLAGGGTDTQYF	TGTGCCAGCAGCTTAATGAACCCCCTAGCGGGAGGGGGCACAGATACGCAGTATTTT	TRBV7-2	TRBJ2-3	19	TRBD2	NA
CASSQGGQRELNEQFF	TGTGCCAGCAGCCAAGGCGGGCAGCGGGAGTTAAATGAGCAGTTCTTC	TRBV4-2	TRBJ2-1	16	TRBD2	NA
CAISESASGRVSYEQYF	TGTGCCATCAGTGAGTCTGCTAGCGGGAGGGTCTCCTACGAGCAGTACTTC	TRBV10-3	TRBJ2-7	17	TRBD2	NA
CASSLDSVQPQHF	TGTGCCAGCAGCCTTGACAGTGTCCAGCCCCAGCATTTT	TRBV5-5	TRBJ1-5	13	NA	NA
CASSKAGRGCGRNSYEQYF	TGTGCCAGCAGCAAAGCGGGTCGGGGATGCGGGAGGAACTCCTACGAGCAGTACTTC	TRBV21-1	TRBJ2-7	19	NA	NA
CASSQTGRVREQYF	TGTGCCAGCAGCCAGACAGGGAGGGTGAGGGAGCAGTACTTC	TRBV5-6	TRBJ2-7	14	NA	NA
CASSFQRGQAGELFF	TGTGCCAGCAGCTTTCAGAGGGGGCAAGCCGGGGAGCTGTTTTTT	TRBV5-4	TRBJ2-2	15	TRBD1	NA
CASSLRTGPYGYTF	TGCGCCAGCAGCCTCCGGACAGGGCCCTATGGCTACACCTTC	TRBV5-1	TRBJ1-2	14	TRBD1	NA
CASSLSAGVNEKLFF	TGTGCCAGCAGTTTATCCGCAGGGGTTAATGAAAAACTGTTTTTT	TRBV28	TRBJ1-4	15	NA	NA
CASRGTGATYGYTF	TGTGCCAGCAGGGGAACGGGGGCTACCTATGGCTACACCTTC	TRBV6-1	TRBJ1-2	14	NA	NA
CASSTPRAGGYEQYF	TGTGCCAGTAGTACACCCCGGGCGGGAGGCTACGAGCAGTACTTC	TRBV19	TRBJ2-7	15	TRBD2	NA
CANGRGHSNQPQHF	TGTGCCAACGGCAGGGGCCACAGCAATCAGCCCCAGCATTTT	TRBV11-3	TRBJ1-5	14	NA	few
CASGPTGANQPQHF	TGTGCCAGCGGCCCGACAGGGGCCAATCAGCCCCAGCATTTT	TRBV2	TRBJ1-5	14	TRBD1	NA
CASSQEYEQYF	TGTGCCAGCAGTCAGGAGTACGAGCAGTACTTC	TRBV2	TRBJ2-7	11	NA	few
CASSSFGTSSDTQYF	TGCGCCAGCAGCTCGTTCGGGACTAGCTCAGATACGCAGTATTTT	TRBV5-1	TRBJ2-3	15	TRBD2	NA
CASSPSSGRGTGELFF	TGTGCCAGCAGCCCCTCTAGCGGGAGGGGAACCGGGGAGCTGTTTTTT	TRBV7-3	TRBJ2-2	16	TRBD2	once
CASNSVDEQYF	TGTGCCAGCAATTCGGTGGACGAGCAGTACTTC	TRBV28	TRBJ2-7	11	NA	NA
CASSPGRRNTEAFF	TGTGCCAGCTCACCAGGACGTCGGAACACTGAAGCTTTCTTT	TRBV18	TRBJ1-1	14	NA	NA
CASTSRAYNEQFF	TGTGCCAGCACCAGCCGCGCCTACAATGAGCAGTTCTTC	TRBV28	TRBJ2-1	13	NA	NA
CASSRTYTDTQYF	TGTGCCAGCAGTCGGACCTACACAGATACGCAGTATTTT	TRBV6-6	TRBJ2-3	13	NA	NA
CASSPDRASSYEQYF	TGTGCCAGCAGCCCTGACAGGGCTAGCTCCTACGAGCAGTACTTC	TRBV28	TRBJ2-7	15	TRBD1	NA
CASSNRDHEQYF	TGTGCCAGCAGTAACAGGGACCACGAGCAGTACTTC	TRBV7-2	TRBJ2-7	12	NA	NA
CASSTTLGTEAFF	TGTGCCAGCAGCACCACCCTGGGGACTGAAGCTTTCTTT	TRBV7-3	TRBJ1-1	13	NA	NA
CASSLQGRGEAFF	TGTGCCAGCAGTTTGCAGGGAAGAGGTGAAGCTTTCTTT	TRBV28	TRBJ1-1	13	NA	NA
CASSPFPGKAYEQYF	TGTGCCAGCAGCCCCTTCCCGGGGAAAGCCTACGAGCAGTACTTC	TRBV7-7	TRBJ2-7	15	NA	NA
CASSVPGMGQAGEAFF	TGTGCCAGCAGCGTGCCGGGTATGGGACAGGCGGGTGAAGCTTTCTTT	TRBV7-9	TRBJ1-1	16	TRBD1	NA
CASSRGTDWEQFF	TGTGCCAGCAGCCGAGGGACGGATTGGGAGCAGTTCTTC	TRBV5-4	TRBJ2-1	13	NA	NA
CASKTGPSSYNEQFF	TGTGCCAGCAAGACGGGACCCAGCTCCTACAATGAGCAGTTCTTC	TRBV11-2	TRBJ2-1	15	NA	NA
CATSRVGTVYGYTF	TGTGCCACCAGCAGAGTTGGCACCGTCTATGGCTACACCTTC	TRBV15	TRBJ1-2	14	NA	NA
CASSPTPASNTEAFF	TGTGCCAGCAGCCCCACCCCGGCTTCGAACACTGAAGCTTTCTTT	TRBV28	TRBJ1-1	15	NA	NA
CASRRDLLGEQYF	TGTGCCAGCAGGCGGGACTTGCTGGGTGAGCAGTACTTC	TRBV5-6	TRBJ2-7	13	NA	NA
CASSLRSSNQPQHF	TGTGCCAGCAGCCTACGTTCGAGCAATCAGCCCCAGCATTTT	TRBV28	TRBJ1-5	14	NA	NA
CASIGAGGYTF	TGTGCCAGTATTGGAGCTGGGGGCTACACCTTC	TRBV19	TRBJ1-2	11	NA	NA
CASSRQRVSNEQFF	TGTGCCAGCAGCCGGCAGCGGGTAAGCAATGAGCAGTTCTTC	TRBV14	TRBJ2-1	14	NA	NA
CASSLGQDNEKLFF	TGCGCCAGCAGCTTAGGACAGGATAATGAAAAACTGTTTTTT	TRBV5-1	TRBJ1-4	14	TRBD1	NA
CASSLLLREDRYQFHEQYF	TGCGCCAGCAGCTTGCTTCTCCGGGAGGACAGGTACCAGTTCCACGAGCAGTACTTC	TRBV5-1	TRBJ2-7	19	NA	NA
CASSWDRGPSGNTIYF	TGTGCCAGCAGCTGGGACAGGGGGCCCTCTGGAAACACCATATATTTT	TRBV11-2	TRBJ1-3	16	TRBD1	NA
CATSRPRQGSEAFF	TGTGCCACCAGCAGACCCCGACAGGGCTCTGAAGCTTTCTTT	TRBV15	TRBJ1-1	14	TRBD1	NA
CAWRTGQGAYEQYF	TGTGCCTGGAGAACGGGACAGGGGGCCTACGAGCAGTACTTC	TRBV30	TRBJ2-7	14	TRBD1	NA
CASSYSRGDAFF	TGTGCCAGCAGTTACTCGAGGGGGGACGCTTTCTTT	TRBV6-5	TRBJ1-1	12	NA	few
CASSPTGNGYTF	TGTGCCAGCAGCCCAACAGGGAACGGCTACACCTTC	TRBV7-2	TRBJ1-2	12	NA	NA
CASSWTGKKYEQFF	TGTGCCAGCAGTTGGACAGGGAAAAAATATGAGCAGTTCTTC	TRBV27	TRBJ2-1	14	TRBD1	NA
CASSEWEGARGQFF	TGTGCCAGCAGTGAATGGGAGGGAGCTCGAGGGCAGTTCTTC	TRBV2	TRBJ2-1	14	TRBD2	NA
CASSYSIAPTYEQYF	TGTGCCAGCAGTTACTCGATAGCACCTACCTACGAGCAGTACTTC	TRBV6-6	TRBJ2-7	15	NA	NA
CASSLTLQGQGPYEQYF	TGCGCCAGCAGCTTAACGCTGCAGGGACAGGGGCCCTACGAGCAGTACTTC	TRBV5-1	TRBJ2-7	17	TRBD1	NA
CASSESGTGGTYGYTF	TGTGCCAGCAGTGAATCTGGGACAGGGGGGACCTATGGCTACACCTTC	TRBV25-1	TRBJ1-2	16	TRBD1	NA
CASSLLGQASYEQYF	TGTGCCAGCAGCTTATTGGGACAGGCCTCCTACGAGCAGTACTTC	TRBV7-9	TRBJ2-7	15	TRBD1	NA
CASSLASTAQETQYF	TGTGCCAGCAGCTTGGCCTCGACAGCCCAAGAGACCCAGTACTTC	TRBV5-4	TRBJ2-5	15	NA	NA
CAISGGQGDTGELFF	TGTGCCATCAGTGGGGGCCAGGGGGACACCGGGGAGCTGTTTTTT	TRBV10-3	TRBJ2-2	15	TRBD1	NA
CASSPAGDKGNTEAFF	TGTGCCAGCAGCCCCGCAGGGGATAAGGGGAACACTGAAGCTTTCTTT	TRBV5-4	TRBJ1-1	16	NA	NA
CASRDRDSTDTQYF	TGTGCCAGCAGGGACAGGGACTCCACAGATACGCAGTATTTT	TRBV2	TRBJ2-3	14	TRBD1	NA
CASSQDGRLNSPLHF	TGTGCCAGCAGCCAAGATGGCAGGCTCAATTCACCCCTCCACTTT	TRBV4-2	TRBJ1-6	15	NA	NA
CAWSVWGYTDTQYF	TGTGCCTGGAGTGTTTGGGGGTACACAGATACGCAGTATTTT	TRBV30	TRBJ2-3	14	NA	NA
CASSQDPHYEQYF	TGCGCCAGCAGCCAAGATCCTCACTACGAGCAGTACTTC	TRBV4-3	TRBJ2-7	13	NA	NA
CASSMTGHLNEKLFF	TGTGCCAGCAGTATGACGGGACATTTAAATGAAAAACTGTTTTTT	TRBV6-5	TRBJ1-4	15	NA	NA
CASSRGGSSYEQYF	TGCGCCAGCAGCCGGGGGGGGAGCTCCTACGAGCAGTACTTC	TRBV4-1	TRBJ2-7	14	TRBD2	NA